This T cell receptor beta chain was captured by sequencing in a study of control samples from healthy donors and cancer patients. This CDR3 comprises 14 residues. Germline lookup yields CDR1 LNHDA and CDR2 SQIVND (reference sequence). Trimming left V 10 bases short and J 3 bases short, with 18 bases between. Sequencing was performed with immunoSEQ multiplex PCR; in TCRdb, only in-frame clones are kept and a portion is missing. The table has 45,000 to 70,000 clones, 85% to 95% seen once. The sequence came from a man aged 25-45 years with colorectal cancer. Sequencing was carried out using PBMCs. The chain combines TRBV19 with TRBJ1-2; a possible D gene is TRBD1 (5 bases). CDR3 sequence reads: CATLGEGRDYGYTF. The CDR3 bases are TGTGCCACACTGGGGGAGGGAAGAGACTATGGCTACACCTTC.